The 8 T cell receptor beta chains given below trace back to one sample, sequenced in a study of CD8+CD57+ T cells in acquired aplastic anemia. Profiling of TCR beta VDJ combinations and CDR3 sequences used genomic DNA as template. TCRdb processed the reads anew with MiXCR; each CDR3 protein has one entry. The sample has some 160,000 distinct CDR3 sequences, around 43% seen once. Flow cytometry had shown expanded CD8+CD57+ cells in the patients chosen for sequencing. The sequenced sample consisted of sorted CD4+, CD8+, or CD8+CD57+ T cells (not recorded which) from PBMCs. Every receptor here comes from a human donor with aplastic anemia.

The chain combines TRBV19 with TRBJ1-1, with TRBD1 matching 9 bases. J was trimmed by 4 bases and V by 6 bases; bases with no gene match: 15. The CDR3 consists of 17 residues. Germline V gives CDR1 LNHDA, CDR2 SQIVND (reference sequence). CDR3 sequence (DNA): TGTGCCAGTAGAACCGGGACAGGGAACATGGGGGCCACTGAAGCTTTCTTT. Protein: CASRTGTGNMGATEAFF.

V usage is TRBV7-2 and J usage is TRBJ2-7, with 12 bases matching TRBD2. The V and J ends lost 4 bases and 7 bases, in that order; junction bases with no gene match: 8. Germline CDR1 is SGHTA and CDR2 is FQGNSA. This CDR3 spans 15 amino acids. The CDR3 loop is CASSSPSGGDNEQYF. The CDR3 DNA reads as TGTGCCAGCAGCTCTCCTAGCGGGGGGGACAATGAGCAGTACTTC.

The chain links TRBV7-8 to TRBJ1-1, with 9 positions matching TRBD1. This CDR3 is 15 amino acids long. Germline V gives CDR1 SGHVS, CDR2 FQNEAQ. V was pared by 5 bases and J by 3 bases, with 7 bases of the junction left unmatched. The CDR3 sequence: CASSRNRGHDTEAFF. CDR3 DNA: TGTGCCAGCAGCAGAAACAGGGGGCATGACACTGAAGCTTTCTTT.

V and J are TRBV3-1 and TRBJ1-6, with 8 bases aligning to TRBD1. Germline trimming cut 2 bases from V and 12 bases from J; bases unmatched to any gene: 3. Germline CDR1 is LGHDT and CDR2 is YNNKEL (reference sequence). CDR3 length: 13 amino acids. The CDR3 is CASSQTGGLPLHF. The CDR3, as DNA: TGTGCCAGCAGCCAAACAGGGGGTTTACCCCTCCACTTT.

Relative to its sample, this clonotype is medium-sized. The V gene is TRBV29-1, the J gene TRBJ2-7; a weak D match, TRBD1 (6 bases). The CDR3 has 12 amino acids. Germline V lookup: CDR1 SQVTM, CDR2 ANQGSEA. Deletions cut 4 bases from V and 3 bases from J, with 10 bases between. The CDR3 here is CSVVGRGYEQYF. CDR3 in DNA: TGCAGCGTTGTTGGCAGGGGCTACGAGCAGTACTTC.

V is TRBV7-6 and J is TRBJ2-7; 7 bases fit TRBD1. V shed 5 bases, J shed 2 bases, and the junction held 6 bases outside the gene matches. From germline, CDR1 is SGHVS and CDR2 FNYEAQ. The CDR3 sequence is 14 residues long. This chain's CDR3 is CASSLQGVAYEQYF. DNA for the CDR3: TGTGCCAGCAGCCTCCAGGGGGTGGCCTACGAGCAGTACTTC.

The table lists this clonotype with a count of one. This rearrangement joins TRBV29-1 to TRBJ2-6, with D unclear. Deletions cut 7 bases from V and 4 bases from J, with 8 bases between. This CDR3 region has 12 residues. CDR1 and CDR2 (germline): SQVTM, ANQGSEA. CDR3 nucleotides: TGCAGCGCCGGAACGGGGGCCAACGTCCTGACTTTC. Translating gives CSAGTGANVLTF.

This clonotype occurred a few times. The V gene is TRBV6-1, the J gene TRBJ2-3; perhaps TRBD2 as D (6 bases). Trimming removed 3 bases at V and 2 bases at J, with 15 bases between. Germline V lookup: CDR1 MNHNS, CDR2 SASEGT. CDR3 length: 16 amino acids. The DNA for the CDR3 is TGTGCCAGCAGTGATCGGCGGGGTTACTCCACAGATACGCAGTATTTT. It yields the protein CASSDRRGYSTDTQYF.